Below, 4 T cell receptor beta chains from the same sample are listed, as sequenced in a study of OX40 agonist ivuxolimab in advanced cancers. Generated by immunoSEQ multiplex PCR, the TCRdb table keeps only in-frame clones and is missing some. Found here are around 60,000 clones, 85% to 95% of them singletons; the top ten hold more than 20%. The source was CD4+ or CD8+ T cells sorted from blood, collected in a trial of the OX40 agonist ivuxolimab. Receptors originate from an adult with an advanced solid tumor such as melanoma, head and neck, liver or kidney cancer.

The V gene is TRBV7-9, the J gene TRBJ2-7; either TRBD1 or TRBD2 may fit D (5 bases each). V was cut by 7 bases and J by 2 bases, with 9 bases left in between. The length of the CDR3 is 12 residues. Germline CDR1 SEHNR, CDR2 FQNEAQ (reference sequence). CDR3 sequence reads: CASMGETYEQYF. The DNA for the CDR3 is TGTGCCAGCATGGGGGAGACCTACGAGCAGTACTTC.

The DNA of the CDR3 is TGTGCCAGCAGTCCCCGGGACAGGGGGACTAGTAAGGATCAAGATACGCAGTATTTT. Protein product: CASSPRDRGTSKDQDTQYF. The chain links TRBV27 to TRBJ2-3; 11 bases align to TRBD1. The CDR3 covers 19 residues. CDR1 MNHEY and CDR2 SMNVEV come from the germline V gene (reference sequence). V lost 5 bases, J lost 5 bases, and 18 bases stayed unmatched.

This chain links TRBV19 with TRBJ2-5; TRBD1 matches 9 bases. Germline assignment: CDR1 LNHDA and CDR2 SQIVND (reference sequence). Trimming removed 3 bases from V and 4 bases from J; junction bases left unmatched: 6. The CDR3 is 15 amino acids. The CDR3 protein is CASSMWDRVRETQYF. CDR3 nucleotide sequence: TGTGCCAGTAGTATGTGGGACAGGGTGAGAGAGACCCAGTACTTC.

This chain uses TRBV9 with TRBJ2-3; the D gene is possibly TRBD2 (6 bases). Germline V gene sequence: CDR1 SGDLS, CDR2 YYNGEE. With 3 bases removed from V and 4 bases from J, the gap between germline ends came to 12 bases. The CDR3 covers 14 residues. The CDR3 DNA reads as TGTGCCAGCAGCGCTAGACTAGATCCAGATACGCAGTATTTT. It yields the protein CASSARLDPDTQYF.